This T cell receptor (beta chain) was documented in a study of blood T cell repertoires in COVID-19 (dated by TCRdb to 2020 to 2022). In the study overall: Samples covering the acute and convalescent phases of COVID-19 were provided by collaborators in the United States, Italy and Spain. Deeply sampled blood TCRbeta repertoires from subjects exposed to, actively infected with, or recovered from COVID-19 were included in the dataset. Where HLA class I and class II types were available, the types were taken from metadata supplied by the sample provider, not from assay-based typing. The material from the prospective study consisted of cDNA or gDNA derived from T cells, B-cell-depleted T cells, or PBMCs. Sample metadata almost always included a de-identified subject ID, COVID-19 status, age in years and sex. The repertoires were made available in a free public database intended to serve as a resource for research on the immune response to SARS-CoV-2. Samples were obtained from the ongoing ImmuneRACE study (first 160 participants) and from over 1,000 subjects provided by 6 global collaborators. Study-wide conclusions, independent of this receptor: How much clinical and demographic metadata was included differed by source and by participant, and the metadata was provided uncurated.

Collaborating institutions collected whole blood in K2EDTA tubes following their own protocols. For TCRbeta analysis, collaborator samples were shipped as frozen whole blood, as isolated PBMCs, or as DNA extracted from either sample type. Remarks on this clone: Its specific antigen is unknown. Qualities for individual bases were not recorded, and no much larger clone is one base off.

The immunoSEQ Assay, a bias-controlled multiplex PCR, was used to amplify TCRbeta CDR3 regions from genomic DNA. The source study handled its data this way. Nucleated cell counts per sample were estimated from amplification of reference gene primers within the assay. To quantify the absolute abundance of each unique TCRbeta CDR3 rearrangement, sequence reads were collapsed and filtered. For each sample, productive Simpson clonality was calculated as the square root of Simpson's diversity index across productive rearrangements. TCRdb's version of the immuneACCESS table is confined to in-frame rearrangements and falls short of the full clone set. An unresolved V gene accounts for under half of the shortfall where checked; the remainder is of unknown origin. V and J calls and clone size are given by that table; D and trimming were obtained from the DNA. The sample table shows approximately 120,000 clones, and about four fifths are seen once. 37% of the sample goes to the ten largest clones.

V and J are truncated by 5 bases and 5 bases respectively, leaving an intervening sequence of 19 bases. As encoded in the germline V gene (reference sequence), CDR1 is MNHNY while CDR2 is SVGAGI. The CDR3 runs 15 amino acids, cysteine and phenylalanine included. This entry keeps only the CDR3 DNA: 45 bases, framed from base 1. The chain joins TRBV6-6 to TRBJ2-7, with no D gene named confidently. The clonotype originates from a man aged 40-50 years with active or convalescent COVID-19. Sequencing was done on a sample of peripheral blood. The CDR3 has the sequence CASSTTAGLRDEQYF. Read as DNA, the sequence is TGTGCCAGCAGTACCACTGCAGGCCTTCGAGACGAGCAGTACTTC.